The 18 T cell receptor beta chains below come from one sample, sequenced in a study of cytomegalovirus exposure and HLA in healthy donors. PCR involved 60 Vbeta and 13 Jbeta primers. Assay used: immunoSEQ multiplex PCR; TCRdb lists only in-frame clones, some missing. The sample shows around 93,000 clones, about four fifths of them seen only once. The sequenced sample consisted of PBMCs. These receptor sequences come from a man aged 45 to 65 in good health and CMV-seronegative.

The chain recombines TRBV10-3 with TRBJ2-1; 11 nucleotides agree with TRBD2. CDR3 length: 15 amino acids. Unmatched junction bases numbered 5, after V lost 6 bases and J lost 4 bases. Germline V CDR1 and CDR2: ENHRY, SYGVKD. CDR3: CAIRVGTSGYNEQFF. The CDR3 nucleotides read TGTGCCATCAGGGTAGGGACTAGCGGATACAATGAGCAGTTCTTC.

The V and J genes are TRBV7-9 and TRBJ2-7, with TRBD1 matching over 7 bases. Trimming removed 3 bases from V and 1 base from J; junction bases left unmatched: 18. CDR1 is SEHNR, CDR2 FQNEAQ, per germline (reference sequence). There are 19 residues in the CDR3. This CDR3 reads CASSLAPQGYGQVSYEQYF. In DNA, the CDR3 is TGTGCCAGCAGCTTGGCCCCACAGGGGTACGGCCAGGTTTCCTACGAGCAGTACTTC.

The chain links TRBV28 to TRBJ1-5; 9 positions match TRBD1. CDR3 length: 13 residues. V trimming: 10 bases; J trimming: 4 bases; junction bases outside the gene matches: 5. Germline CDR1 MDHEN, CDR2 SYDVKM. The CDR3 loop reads CATTGGANQPQHF. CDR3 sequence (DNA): TGTGCCACTACAGGGGGCGCGAATCAGCCCCAGCATTTT.

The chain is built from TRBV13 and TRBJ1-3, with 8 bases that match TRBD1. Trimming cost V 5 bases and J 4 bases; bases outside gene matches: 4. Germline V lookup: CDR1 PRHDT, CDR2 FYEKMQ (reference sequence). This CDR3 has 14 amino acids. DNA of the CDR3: TGTGCCAGCAGCATTGGACAGGGCGGAAACACCATATATTTT. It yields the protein CASSIGQGGNTIYF.

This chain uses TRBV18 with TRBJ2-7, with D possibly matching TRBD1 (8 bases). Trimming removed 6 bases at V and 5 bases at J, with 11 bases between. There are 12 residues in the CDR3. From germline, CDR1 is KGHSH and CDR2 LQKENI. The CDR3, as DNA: TGTGCCAGCTCTACAGGGGGGGACGAGCAGTACTTC. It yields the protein CASSTGGDEQYF.

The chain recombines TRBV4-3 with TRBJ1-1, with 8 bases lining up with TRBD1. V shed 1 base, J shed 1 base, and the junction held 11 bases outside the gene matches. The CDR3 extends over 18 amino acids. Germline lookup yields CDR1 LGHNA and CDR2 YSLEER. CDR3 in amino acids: CASSQGTGLLQGNTEAFF. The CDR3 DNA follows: TGCGCCAGCAGCCAAGGGACAGGGCTCCTGCAGGGGAACACTGAAGCTTTCTTT.

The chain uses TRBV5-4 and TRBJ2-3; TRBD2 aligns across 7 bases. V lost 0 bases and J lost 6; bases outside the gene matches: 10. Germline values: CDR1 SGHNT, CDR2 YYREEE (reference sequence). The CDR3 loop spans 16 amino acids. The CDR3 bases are TGTGCCAGCAGCTTGGCCGTTCCGGGAGGAGGCGATACGCAGTATTTT. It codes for CASSLAVPGGGDTQYF. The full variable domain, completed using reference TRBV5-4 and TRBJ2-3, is ETGVTQSPTHLIKTRGQQVTLRCSSQSGHNTVSWYQQALGQGPQFIFQYYREEENGRGNFPPRFSGLQFPNYSSELNVNALELDDSALYLCASSLAVPGGGDTQYFGPGTRLTVL.

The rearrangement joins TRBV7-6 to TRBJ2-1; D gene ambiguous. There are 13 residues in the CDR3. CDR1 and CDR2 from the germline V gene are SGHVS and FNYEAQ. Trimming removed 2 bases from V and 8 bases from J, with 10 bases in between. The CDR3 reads CASSLLSADEQFF. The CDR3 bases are TGTGCCAGCAGCTTACTTTCGGCGGATGAGCAGTTCTTC. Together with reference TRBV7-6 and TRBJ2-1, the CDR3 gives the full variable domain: GAGVSQSPRYKVTKRGQDVALRCDPISGHVSLYWYRQALGQGPEFLTYFNYEAQQDKSGLPNDRFSAERPEGSISTLTIQRTEQRDSAMYRCASSLLSADEQFFGPGTRLTVL.

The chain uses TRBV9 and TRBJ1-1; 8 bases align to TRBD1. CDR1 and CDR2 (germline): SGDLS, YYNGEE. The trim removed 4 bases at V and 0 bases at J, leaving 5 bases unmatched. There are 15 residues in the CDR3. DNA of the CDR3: TGTGCCAGCAGCCCTCCGACAGGGGTGAACACTGAAGCTTTCTTT. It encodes CASSPPTGVNTEAFF.

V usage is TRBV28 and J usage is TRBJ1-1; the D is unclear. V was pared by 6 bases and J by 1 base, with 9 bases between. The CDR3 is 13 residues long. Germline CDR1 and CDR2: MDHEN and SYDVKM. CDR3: CASRHFGNTEAFF. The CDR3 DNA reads TGTGCCAGCAGGCACTTCGGGAACACTGAAGCTTTCTTT. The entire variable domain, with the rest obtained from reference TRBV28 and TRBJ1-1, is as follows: DVKVTQSSRYLVKRTGEKVFLECVQDMDHENMFWYRQDPGLGLRLIYFSYDVKMKEKGDIPEGYSVSREKKERFSLILESASTNQTSMYLCASRHFGNTEAFFGQGTRLTVV.

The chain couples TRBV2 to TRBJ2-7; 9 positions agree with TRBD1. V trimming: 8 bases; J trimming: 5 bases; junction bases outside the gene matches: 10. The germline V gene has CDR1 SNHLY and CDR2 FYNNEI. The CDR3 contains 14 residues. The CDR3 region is CASGIPGQGHEQYF. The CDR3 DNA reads TGTGCCAGCGGGATTCCGGGACAGGGCCACGAGCAGTACTTC.

CDR3 residues: CASRPPGQVNTEAFF. In DNA, the CDR3 is TGTGCCAGCAGGCCTCCGGGACAGGTGAACACTGAAGCTTTCTTT. The chain joins TRBV27 to TRBJ1-1; 8 nucleotides line up with TRBD1. V lost 6 bases and J lost 0; bases outside the gene matches: 6. CDR3 length: 15 residues. From germline, CDR1 is MNHEY and CDR2 SMNVEV (reference sequence).

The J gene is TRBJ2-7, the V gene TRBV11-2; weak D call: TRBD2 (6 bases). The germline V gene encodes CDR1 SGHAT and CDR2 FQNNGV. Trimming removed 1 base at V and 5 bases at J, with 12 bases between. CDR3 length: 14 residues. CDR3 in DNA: TGTGCCAGCAGCTTAGGATTAGGGGAGGACGAGCAGTACTTC. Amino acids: CASSLGLGEDEQYF.

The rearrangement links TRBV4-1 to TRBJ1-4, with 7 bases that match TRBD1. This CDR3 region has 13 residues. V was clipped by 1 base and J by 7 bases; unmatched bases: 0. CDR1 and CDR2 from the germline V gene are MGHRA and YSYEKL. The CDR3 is CASSQGTGEKLFF. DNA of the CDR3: TGCGCCAGCAGCCAAGGGACAGGTGAAAAACTGTTTTTT.

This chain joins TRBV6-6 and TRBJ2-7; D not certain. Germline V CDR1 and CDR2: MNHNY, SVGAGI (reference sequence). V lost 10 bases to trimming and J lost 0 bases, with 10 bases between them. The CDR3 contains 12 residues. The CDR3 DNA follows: TGTGCCACATCCGCCAGCTCCTACGAGCAGTACTTC. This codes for CATSASSYEQYF.

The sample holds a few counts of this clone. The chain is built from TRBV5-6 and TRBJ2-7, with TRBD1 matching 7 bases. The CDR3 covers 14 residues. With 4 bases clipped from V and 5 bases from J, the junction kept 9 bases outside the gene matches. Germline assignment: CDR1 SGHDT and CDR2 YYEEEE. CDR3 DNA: TGTGCCAGCAGCACCCCGACAGGGATCAACGAGCAGTACTTC. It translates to CASSTPTGINEQYF.

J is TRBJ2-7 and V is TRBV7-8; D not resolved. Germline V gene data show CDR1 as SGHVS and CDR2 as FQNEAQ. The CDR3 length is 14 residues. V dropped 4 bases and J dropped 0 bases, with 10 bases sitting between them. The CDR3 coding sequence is TGTGCCAGCAGCTCGCATCTAGACTCCTACGAGCAGTACTTC. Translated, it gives CASSSHLDSYEQYF.

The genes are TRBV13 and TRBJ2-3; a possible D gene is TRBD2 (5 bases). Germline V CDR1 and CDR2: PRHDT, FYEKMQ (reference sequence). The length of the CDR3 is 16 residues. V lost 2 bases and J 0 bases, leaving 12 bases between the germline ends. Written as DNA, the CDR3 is TGTGCCAGCAGCTTACGGAGCGGCTCTAGCACAGATACGCAGTATTTT. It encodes CASSLRSGSSTDTQYF.